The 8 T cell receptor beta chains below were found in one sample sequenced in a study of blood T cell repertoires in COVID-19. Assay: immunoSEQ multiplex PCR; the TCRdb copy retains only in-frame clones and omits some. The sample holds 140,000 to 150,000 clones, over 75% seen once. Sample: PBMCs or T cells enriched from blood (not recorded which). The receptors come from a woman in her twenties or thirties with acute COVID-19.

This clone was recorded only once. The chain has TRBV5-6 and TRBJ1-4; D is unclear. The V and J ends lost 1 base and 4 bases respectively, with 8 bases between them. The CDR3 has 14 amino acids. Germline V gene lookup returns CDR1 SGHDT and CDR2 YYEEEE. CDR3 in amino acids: CASSLSGFNEKLFF. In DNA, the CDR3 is TGTGCCAGCAGCTTGAGCGGGTTTAATGAAAAACTGTTTTTT.

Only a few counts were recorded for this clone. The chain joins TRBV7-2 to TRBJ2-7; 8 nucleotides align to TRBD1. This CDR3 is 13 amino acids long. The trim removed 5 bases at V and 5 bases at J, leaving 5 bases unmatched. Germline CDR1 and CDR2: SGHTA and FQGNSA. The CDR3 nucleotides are TGTGCCAGCAGCCCGGACAGGGTCAACGAGCAGTACTTC. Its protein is CASSPDRVNEQYF.

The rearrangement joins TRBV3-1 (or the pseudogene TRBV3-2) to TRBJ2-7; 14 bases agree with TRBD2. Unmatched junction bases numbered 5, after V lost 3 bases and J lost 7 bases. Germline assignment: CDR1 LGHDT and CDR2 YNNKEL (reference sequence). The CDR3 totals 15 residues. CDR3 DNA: TGTGCCAGCAGCCAGGGACTAGCGGGAGTGGAGGAGCAGTACTTC. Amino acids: CASSQGLAGVEEQYF.

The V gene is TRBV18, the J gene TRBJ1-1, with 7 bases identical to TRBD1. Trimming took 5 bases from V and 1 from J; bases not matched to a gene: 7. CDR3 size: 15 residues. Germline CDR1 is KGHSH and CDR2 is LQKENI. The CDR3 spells CASSAQGWGNTEAFF. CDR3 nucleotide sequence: TGTGCCAGCTCAGCACAGGGGTGGGGGAACACTGAAGCTTTCTTT. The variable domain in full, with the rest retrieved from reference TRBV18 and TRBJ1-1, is NAGVMQNPRHLVRRRGQEARLRCSPMKGHSHVYWYRQLPEEGLKFMVYLQKENIIDESGMPKERFSAEFPKEGPSILRIQQVVRGDSAAYFCASSAQGWGNTEAFFGQGTRLTVV.

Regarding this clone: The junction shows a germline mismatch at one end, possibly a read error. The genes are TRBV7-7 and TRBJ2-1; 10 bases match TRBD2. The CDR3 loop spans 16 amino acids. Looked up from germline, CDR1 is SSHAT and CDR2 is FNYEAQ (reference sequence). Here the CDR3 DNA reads TGTGCTAGCAGCTTAGGGCTAGCGGGAGCGGGAAATGAGCAGTTCTTC. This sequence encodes CASSLGLAGAGNEQFF.

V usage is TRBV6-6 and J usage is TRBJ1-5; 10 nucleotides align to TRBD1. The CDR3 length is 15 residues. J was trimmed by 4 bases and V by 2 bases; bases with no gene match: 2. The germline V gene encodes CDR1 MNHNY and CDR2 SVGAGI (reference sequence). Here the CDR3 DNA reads TGTGCCAGCAGTTACCTGGGACAGGGGAATCAGCCCCAGCATTTT. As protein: CASSYLGQGNQPQHF.

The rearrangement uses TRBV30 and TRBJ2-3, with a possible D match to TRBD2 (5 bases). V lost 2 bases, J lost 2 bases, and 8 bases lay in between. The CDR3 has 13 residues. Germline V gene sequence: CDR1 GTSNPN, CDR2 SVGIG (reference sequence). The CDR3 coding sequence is TGTGCCTGGAGTTTGAGGGACACAGATACGCAGTATTTT. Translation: CAWSLRDTDTQYF. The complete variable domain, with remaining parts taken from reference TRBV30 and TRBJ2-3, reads SQTIHQWPATLVQPVGSPLSLECTVEGTSNPNLYWYRQAAGRGLQLLFYSVGIGQISSEVPQNLSASRPQDRQFILSSKKLLLSDSGFYLCAWSLRDTDTQYFGPGTRLTVL.

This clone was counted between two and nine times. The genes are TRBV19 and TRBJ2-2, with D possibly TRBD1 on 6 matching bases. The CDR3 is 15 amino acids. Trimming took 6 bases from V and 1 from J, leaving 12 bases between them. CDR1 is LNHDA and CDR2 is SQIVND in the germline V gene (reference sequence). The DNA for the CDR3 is TGTGCCAGTAGGCGACAGGAGTTGAACACCGGGGAGCTGTTTTTT. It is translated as CASRRQELNTGELFF.